This T cell receptor (beta chain) was profiled in a study of vaccination and CD4 T cells after COVID-19. Specified treatment: 10-day PBMC culture with coronavirus spike peptide pools or control peptides (ViraFEST assay). The study's findings and limits: Convalescent patients' vaccine-specific clones were spike mono-reactive in 304 of 307 cases. A nonsignificant rise from about 20 to 38 was seen in the median number of SARS-CoV-2-reactive clonotypes.

Points on this clonotype: Its antigen is unknown.

Sequenced with the Oncomine TCR Beta short-read assay was DNA taken from cultured CD4+ T cells. TCRdb re-derived calls from the PCR reads in MiXCR, one entry per CDR3 protein. The profile shows roughly 15,000 distinct CDR3 sequences, over 50% of them singletons. Trimming cost V 3 bases and J 1 base, with 7 bases left between them. The CDR3 length is 15 residues. The germline gives CDR1 MNHEY, CDR2 SVGEGT. What was sequenced was CD4+ T cells from blood, cultured in vitro. The V and J genes are TRBV6-2 or TRBV6-3 and TRBJ2-6; D gene ambiguous. The sequence derives from a human donor who had recovered from COVID-19. CDR3 amino acids: CASSYPVSGANVLTF. CDR3 nucleotide sequence: TGTGCCAGCAGTTATCCTGTTTCTGGGGCCAACGTCCTGACTTTC.